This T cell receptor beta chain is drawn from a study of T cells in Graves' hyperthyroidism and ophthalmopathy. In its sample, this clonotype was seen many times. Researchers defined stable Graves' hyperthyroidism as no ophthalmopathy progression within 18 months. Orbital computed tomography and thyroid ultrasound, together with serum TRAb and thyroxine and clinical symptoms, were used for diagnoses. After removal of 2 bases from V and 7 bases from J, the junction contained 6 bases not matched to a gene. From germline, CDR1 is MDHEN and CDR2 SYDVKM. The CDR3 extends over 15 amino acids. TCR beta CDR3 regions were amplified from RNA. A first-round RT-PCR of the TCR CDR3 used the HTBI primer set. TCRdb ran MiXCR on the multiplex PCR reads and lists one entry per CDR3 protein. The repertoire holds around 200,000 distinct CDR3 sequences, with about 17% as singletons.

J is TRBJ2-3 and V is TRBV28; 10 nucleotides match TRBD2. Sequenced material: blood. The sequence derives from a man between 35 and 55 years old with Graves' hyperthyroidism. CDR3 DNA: TGTGCCAGCAGTTTACTAGCGGGGGCCCTGCATACGCAGTATTTT. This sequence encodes CASSLLAGALHTQYF. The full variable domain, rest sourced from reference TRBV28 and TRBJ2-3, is DVKVTQSSRYLVKRTGEKVFLECVQDMDHENMFWYRQDPGLGLRLIYFSYDVKMKEKGDIPEGYSVSREKKERFSLILESASTNQTSMYLCASSLLAGALHTQYFGPGTRLTVL.